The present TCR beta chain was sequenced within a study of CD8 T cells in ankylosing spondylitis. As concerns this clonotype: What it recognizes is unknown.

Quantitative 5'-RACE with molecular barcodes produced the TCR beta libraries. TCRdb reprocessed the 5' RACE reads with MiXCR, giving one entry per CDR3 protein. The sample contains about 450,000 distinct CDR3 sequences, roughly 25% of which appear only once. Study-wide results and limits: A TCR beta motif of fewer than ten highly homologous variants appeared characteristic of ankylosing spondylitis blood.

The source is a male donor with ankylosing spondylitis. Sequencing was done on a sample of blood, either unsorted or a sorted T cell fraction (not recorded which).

CDR3 protein: CSATNRWTSVILETQYF. The CDR3 region has the DNA TGCAGCGCTACGAATCGTTGGACTAGCGTGATTCTAGAGACCCAGTACTTC. The rearrangement links TRBV29-1 to TRBJ2-5; 9 bases agree with TRBD2. Trimming removed 7 bases from V and 4 bases from J; junction bases left unmatched: 19. This CDR3 has 17 amino acids. CDR1 is SQVTM, CDR2 ANQGSEA, per germline.